This TCR beta chain was sequenced in a study of shared clonotypes between healthy human individuals. DNA input for the unsorted PBMC replicate PCRs was about 280 ng, approximately 30,000 T cell genomes. Using immunoSEQ multiplex PCR, the repertoire was profiled, and TCRdb retains in-frame clones only, with some absent. Of 490,000 or so clones in the sample, 79% were seen once. This clone was counted ten times or more. Different DNA sequences within this sample yield the same CDR3. Adult Caucasians living in Nashville, Tennessee made up all of the donors. CDR3 size: 16 residues. V dropped 2 bases and J dropped 3 bases, with 13 bases sitting between them. Germline V gives CDR1 SGHAT, CDR2 FQNNGV.

The sample consisted of PBMCs. This chain links TRBV11-2 with TRBJ2-2, with D possibly matching TRBD1 (5 bases). The sequence was collected from a middle-aged woman in good health. Some clones in this sample may be carry-over from other donors' samples. The CDR3, as DNA: TGTGCCAGCAGCTTAAACCCAGGCAGGGACACCGGGGAGCTGTTTTTT. Translation gives CASSLNPGRDTGELFF. The full variable domain, in which reference TRBV11-2 and TRBJ2-2 provide the parts outside the CDR3, is EAGVAQSPRYKIIEKRQSVAFWCNPISGHATLYWYQQILGQGPKLLIQFQNNGVVDDSQLPKDRFSAERLKGVDSTLKIQPAKLEDSAVYLCASSLNPGRDTGELFFGEGSRLTVL.